This is a list of T cell receptor beta chains from one sample in a study of shared clonotypes between healthy human individuals. Only in-frame clones appear in the TCRdb table, and some are missing; sequencing was by immunoSEQ multiplex PCR. The sample includes more than 1,200,000 clones, approximately 98.5% seen only once; the top ten take roughly 0.35%. The material sequenced was naive CD4+ T cells sorted from blood. The origin of the receptors is a man younger than 45 in good health. The CDR3 runs from the conserved cysteine through the conserved F or W. Fields, in order: J gene, D gene, V gene, clone size, CDR3 DNA, CDR3 protein. The D gene is left open where the match is weak. A row's size may be missing; if present it is once, few, many or a size class.

j_call: TRBJ2-7; d_call: .; v_call: TRBV6-5; clone_size: .; cdr3_nt: TGTGCCAGCAGTTACATGTCGGCCTACGAGCAGTACTTC; cdr3_aa: CASSYMSAYEQYF
j_call: TRBJ1-1; d_call: .; v_call: TRBV11-2; clone_size: .; cdr3_nt: TGTGCCAGCAGCTTAATCGGTCTGGGAGCGAAGAACACTGAAGCTTTCTTT; cdr3_aa: CASSLIGLGAKNTEAFF
j_call: TRBJ1-4; d_call: .; v_call: TRBV21-1; clone_size: once; cdr3_nt: TGTGCCAGCAGCAAGGCGACGGAGGGTAATGAAAAACTGTTTTTT; cdr3_aa: CASSKATEGNEKLFF
j_call: TRBJ2-7; d_call: .; v_call: TRBV27; clone_size: .; cdr3_nt: TGTGCCAGCAGAACCTACAAAGGTAACGACTACGAGCAGTACTTC; cdr3_aa: CASRTYKGNDYEQYF
j_call: TRBJ2-7; d_call: TRBD2; v_call: TRBV5-1; clone_size: .; cdr3_nt: TGCGCCAGCAGCCCCGGGACTAGCAGGCACGAGCAGTACTTC; cdr3_aa: CASSPGTSRHEQYF
j_call: TRBJ2-1; d_call: TRBD2; v_call: TRBV19; clone_size: .; cdr3_nt: TGTGCCAGTAGTGTGCTGACTAGCGGGAGATTCCATGAGCAGTTCTTC; cdr3_aa: CASSVLTSGRFHEQFF
j_call: TRBJ2-7; d_call: TRBD1; v_call: TRBV19; clone_size: .; cdr3_nt: TGTGCCAGTAGTATCCGGGTGGGACAGGGGTACTACGAGCAGTACTTC; cdr3_aa: CASSIRVGQGYYEQYF
j_call: TRBJ1-3; d_call: .; v_call: TRBV5-6; clone_size: .; cdr3_nt: TGTGCCAGCAGCTTTCGGGGTCTCTCTGGAAACACCATATATTTT; cdr3_aa: CASSFRGLSGNTIYF
j_call: TRBJ2-7; d_call: TRBD1; v_call: TRBV2; clone_size: .; cdr3_nt: TGTGCCAGCACGGGCAGGGGGAGTCAGGACGAGCAGTACTTC; cdr3_aa: CASTGRGSQDEQYF
j_call: TRBJ1-1; d_call: .; v_call: TRBV14; clone_size: .; cdr3_nt: TGTGCCAGCAGCCAATATCCGGAGACTGAAGCTTTCTTT; cdr3_aa: CASSQYPETEAFF
j_call: TRBJ2-7; d_call: TRBD1; v_call: TRBV2; clone_size: .; cdr3_nt: TGTGCCAGCAGTGACCGGGACAGGGCGTCCTACGAGCAGTACTTC; cdr3_aa: CASSDRDRASYEQYF
j_call: TRBJ1-2; d_call: .; v_call: TRBV19; clone_size: .; cdr3_nt: TGTGCCAGTAGTATATCCCCCGGGGCGTCATATGGCTACACCTTC; cdr3_aa: CASSISPGASYGYTF
j_call: TRBJ2-1; d_call: TRBD2; v_call: TRBV11-2; clone_size: .; cdr3_nt: TGTGCCAGCAGCTTCGGACTAGCGGGACTTAACTACAATGAGCAGTTCTTC; cdr3_aa: CASSFGLAGLNYNEQFF
j_call: TRBJ2-7; d_call: TRBD2; v_call: TRBV9; clone_size: .; cdr3_nt: TGTGCCAGCAGCGTAGCTACTAGCGGCCTATACGAGCAGTACTTC; cdr3_aa: CASSVATSGLYEQYF
j_call: TRBJ2-1; d_call: TRBD2; v_call: TRBV6-4; clone_size: .; cdr3_nt: TGTGCCAGCAGCGACCCGGGACTAGCGGGAGTGGGGCAGTTCTTC; cdr3_aa: CASSDPGLAGVGQFF
j_call: TRBJ2-7; d_call: .; v_call: TRBV5-6; clone_size: .; cdr3_nt: TGTGCCACCTCACACGGTAGAGAGGACGAGCAGTACTTC; cdr3_aa: CATSHGREDEQYF
j_call: TRBJ2-1; d_call: .; v_call: TRBV27; clone_size: .; cdr3_nt: TGTGCCAGCAGTTGGACTAATAACAATGAGCAGTTCTTC; cdr3_aa: CASSWTNNNEQFF
j_call: TRBJ2-7; d_call: TRBD1; v_call: TRBV6-5; clone_size: .; cdr3_nt: TGTGCCAGCAGACCTACAGGGGGCTCCTACGAGCAGTACTTC; cdr3_aa: CASRPTGGSYEQYF
j_call: TRBJ1-4; d_call: .; v_call: TRBV15; clone_size: .; cdr3_nt: TGTGCCACCAGCAGAAGGGGGGCCGACGATGGAAAACTGTTTTTT; cdr3_aa: CATSRRGADDGKLFF
j_call: TRBJ1-5; d_call: .; v_call: TRBV18; clone_size: .; cdr3_nt: TGTGCCAGCTCGCTCGACAGTAGCAATCAGCCCCAGCATTTT; cdr3_aa: CASSLDSSNQPQHF
j_call: TRBJ2-7; d_call: .; v_call: TRBV27; clone_size: .; cdr3_nt: TGTGCCAGCAGTTCCCCGGGCGTTAGCTCCTACGAGCAGTACTTC; cdr3_aa: CASSSPGVSSYEQYF
j_call: TRBJ2-3; d_call: .; v_call: TRBV6-1; clone_size: .; cdr3_nt: TGTGCCAGAAGAGGGTTAGATACGCAGTATTTT; cdr3_aa: CARRGLDTQYF
j_call: TRBJ2-7; d_call: .; v_call: TRBV10-3; clone_size: .; cdr3_nt: TGTGCCATCAGTGGACACTACGAGCAGTACTTC; cdr3_aa: CAISGHYEQYF
j_call: TRBJ2-1; d_call: TRBD2; v_call: TRBV29-1; clone_size: .; cdr3_nt: TGCAGCGTTGACGCTCTGGCGGGAGGGGTTCGGAATGAGCAGTTCTTC; cdr3_aa: CSVDALAGGVRNEQFF
j_call: TRBJ2-5; d_call: TRBD2; v_call: TRBV2; clone_size: .; cdr3_nt: TGTGCCAGCACCCGGACTAGTGGTATAGAGACCCAGTACTTC; cdr3_aa: CASTRTSGIETQYF
j_call: TRBJ2-5; d_call: .; v_call: TRBV27; clone_size: .; cdr3_nt: TGTGCCAGCAGTTTATATCCCAGGGTGGAGACCCAGTACTTC; cdr3_aa: CASSLYPRVETQYF
j_call: TRBJ2-1; d_call: .; v_call: TRBV15; clone_size: .; cdr3_nt: TGTGCCACCAGCAGAGATACGCCGTCCTACAATGAGCAGTTCTTC; cdr3_aa: CATSRDTPSYNEQFF
j_call: TRBJ1-1; d_call: .; v_call: TRBV7-2; clone_size: .; cdr3_nt: TGTGCCAGCAGCTTAGGAGGGCTCCCTGAAGCTTTCTTT; cdr3_aa: CASSLGGLPEAFF
j_call: TRBJ2-3; d_call: TRBD1; v_call: TRBV7-6; clone_size: .; cdr3_nt: TGTGCCAGCACCTTGGGGACAGGCACAGATACGCAGTATTTT; cdr3_aa: CASTLGTGTDTQYF
j_call: TRBJ1-4; d_call: TRBD1; v_call: TRBV28; clone_size: once; cdr3_nt: TGTGCCAGCAGCTTTGGGGGACAGACGGAAAAACTGTTTTTT; cdr3_aa: CASSFGGQTEKLFF
j_call: TRBJ1-5; d_call: TRBD1; v_call: TRBV18; clone_size: .; cdr3_nt: TGTGCCAGCTCACCACGTCCGGGACAGGAGCGTCAGCCCCAGCATTTT; cdr3_aa: CASSPRPGQERQPQHF
j_call: TRBJ2-7; d_call: .; v_call: TRBV7-2; clone_size: .; cdr3_nt: TGTGCCAGCAGCTTAGAAACCAGCGACGAGCAGTACTTC; cdr3_aa: CASSLETSDEQYF
j_call: TRBJ2-7; d_call: .; v_call: TRBV2; clone_size: .; cdr3_nt: TGTGCCAGCAGGGGTCCCGGGCCCCGATCCTCCGAGCAGTACTTC; cdr3_aa: CASRGPGPRSSEQYF
j_call: TRBJ2-5; d_call: .; v_call: TRBV27; clone_size: .; cdr3_nt: TGTGCCAGCAGTAACCACAGGGTTGGGGAGACCCAGTACTTC; cdr3_aa: CASSNHRVGETQYF
j_call: TRBJ2-1; d_call: TRBD2; v_call: TRBV7-9; clone_size: .; cdr3_nt: TGTGCCAGCAGCCGGACTAGCGGGGACTCCTACAATGAGCAGTTCTTC; cdr3_aa: CASSRTSGDSYNEQFF